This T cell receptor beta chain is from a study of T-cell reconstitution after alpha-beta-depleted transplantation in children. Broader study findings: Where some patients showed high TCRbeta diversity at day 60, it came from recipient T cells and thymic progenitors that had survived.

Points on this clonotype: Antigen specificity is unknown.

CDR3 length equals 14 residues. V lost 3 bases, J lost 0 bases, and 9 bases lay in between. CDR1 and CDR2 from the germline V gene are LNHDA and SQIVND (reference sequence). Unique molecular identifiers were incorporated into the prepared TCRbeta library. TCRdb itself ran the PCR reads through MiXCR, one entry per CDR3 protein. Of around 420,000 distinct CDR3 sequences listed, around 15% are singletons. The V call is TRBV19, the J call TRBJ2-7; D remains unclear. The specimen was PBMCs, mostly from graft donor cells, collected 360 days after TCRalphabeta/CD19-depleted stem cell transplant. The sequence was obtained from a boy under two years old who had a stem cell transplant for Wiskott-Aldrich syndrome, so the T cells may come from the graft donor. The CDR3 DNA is TGTGCCAGTAGTATGAGTGTTCTCTCCTACGAGCAGTACTTC. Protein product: CASSMSVLSYEQYF.